The source of this T cell receptor (beta chain) is a study of cytomegalovirus exposure and HLA in healthy donors. Study-wide results and caveats: It was reported in a later analysis that an Asian-associated ancestry cluster showed fewer N-insertions than the approximately 670-donor mean.

Every donor was a healthy person donating bone marrow. Use of 60 Vbeta and 13 Jbeta primers characterized the PCR. Measured with immunoSEQ multiplex PCR; TCRdb has only the in-frame clones, and not every one. The data contain 63,000 or so clones, roughly two thirds of them seen just once; the ten biggest clones take up 5.4%. This clone was counted once. Its antigen is unidentified. The CDR3 is 13 amino acids. Germline loops: CDR1 SNHLY, CDR2 FYNNEI. Trimming took off 4 bases at V and 3 bases at J, with 7 bases between the two ends. The TCR was taken from a man in his fifties or sixties in good health and CMV-seronegative. Source material: PBMCs. J is TRBJ1-5 and V is TRBV2, with no clear D. CDR3 in amino acids: CASSASLNQPQHF. CDR3 in DNA: TGTGCCAGCAGTGCGTCCCTCAATCAGCCCCAGCATTTT.